One sample yielded the 8 T cell receptor beta chains listed below, sequenced in a study of blood T cells in healthy people across ages. It was with a sample-barcoded 5' primer and a J-beta primer mix that a second PCR of about 6 to 12 cycles was run. Each CDR3 protein is one row after TCRdb ran MiXCR on the 5' RACE reads. The repertoire holds some 640,000 distinct CDR3 sequences, 49% seen once, with around 32% in the top ten. The specimen was blood. The receptors originated from an older woman in good health.

CDR3 sequence reads: CSAPPQGGMNTEAFF. The CDR3, as DNA: TGCAGTGCTCCCCCCCAGGGGGGAATGAACACTGAAGCTTTCTTT. This chain joins TRBV20-1 and TRBJ1-1, with 7 nucleotides matching TRBD1. With 5 bases clipped from V and 0 bases from J, the junction kept 9 bases outside the gene matches. The CDR3 is made up of 15 amino acids. From germline, CDR1 is DFQATT and CDR2 SNEGSKA (reference sequence).

With respect to this clonotype: Relative to the germline gene, one junction end is altered; a read error may explain this. The rearrangement links TRBV7-3 to TRBJ2-3; D call uncertain. This CDR3 has 15 amino acids. CDR1 and CDR2 (germline): SGHTA, FQGTGA. The CDR3 DNA reads TGTGCCAGCAGCTTAGGGCCCCGCCCCACAGATACGCGGTATTTT. It encodes CASSLGPRPTDTRYF.

This clonotype was seen a few times. The chain couples TRBV5-1 to TRBJ2-5; D gene unclear. Trimming removed 1 base at V and 5 bases at J, with 12 bases between. This CDR3 comprises 14 residues. Per germline, CDR1 SGHRS and CDR2 YFSETQ. CDR3 region: CASSLFSEVETQYF. The CDR3 DNA reads TGCGCCAGCAGCTTGTTCAGCGAGGTGGAGACCCAGTACTTC. Supplemented by reference TRBV5-1 and TRBJ2-5, the full variable domain reads KAGVTQTPRYLIKTRGQQVTLSCSPISGHRSVSWYQQTPGQGLQFLFEYFSETQRNKGNFPGRFSGRQFSNSRSEMNVSTLELGDSALYLCASSLFSEVETQYFGPGTRLLVL.

This clonotype occurred a few times. The V gene is TRBV18, the J gene TRBJ2-5; D uncertain. The J call is in doubt because the DNA end fits TRBJ2-7 better. Germline CDR1 and CDR2: KGHSH and LQKENI. This CDR3 contains 13 residues. The CDR3 DNA sequence: TGTGCCAGCTCACCACAAACCATCTACGAGCAGTACTTC. Its translation: CASSPQTIYEQYF.

This rearrangement joins TRBV28 to TRBJ2-7; 13 bases agree with TRBD2. This CDR3 contains 15 residues. V lost 7 bases and J lost 5; bases outside the gene matches: 8. CDR1 is MDHEN and CDR2 is SYDVKM in the germline V gene. In nucleotides, the CDR3 is TGTGCCAGCACTAATCTGGGACTAGCGGGGAACGAGCAGTACTTC. Translating it yields CASTNLGLAGNEQYF.

The chain couples TRBV7-9 to TRBJ1-3; no definite D call. Per germline, CDR1 SEHNR and CDR2 FQNEAQ (reference sequence). Trimming took off 4 bases at V and 0 bases at J, with 13 bases between the two ends. The CDR3 has 16 amino acids. CDR3 sequence (DNA): TGTGCCAGCAGCTCCGAGGCAGTTGGCTCTGGAAACACCATATATTTT. It translates to CASSSEAVGSGNTIYF.

This clonotype was counted once. The chain has TRBV5-1 and TRBJ2-2; D unclear. Deletions cut 2 bases from V and 7 bases from J, with 9 bases between. Germline V gene sequence: CDR1 SGHRS, CDR2 YFSETQ. There are 13 residues in the CDR3. CDR3 residues: CASSFQGNGELFF. The CDR3, as DNA: TGCGCCAGCAGCTTTCAAGGAAACGGGGAGCTGTTTTTT.

V gene TRBV7-9 combines with J gene TRBJ1-2; TRBD1 matches 9 bases. The CDR3 is made up of 17 amino acids. The V gene end was trimmed by 7 bases and the J gene end by 5 bases; junction bases not matched to a gene: 17. Germline V gene sequence: CDR1 SEHNR, CDR2 FQNEAQ (reference sequence). In nucleotides, the CDR3 is TGTGCCAGCACTCCAAGGGACCGGGACAGGGAGGGATATGGCTACACCTTC. Its translation is CASTPRDRDREGYGYTF.